This is a list of T cell receptor beta chains from one sample in a study of blood T cells in healthy people across ages. TCRdb itself ran the 5' RACE reads through MiXCR, one entry per CDR3 protein. The sample has some 1.8 million distinct CDR3 sequences; about two fifths are singletons. The sequenced sample consisted of blood. These receptor sequences come from a human donor in good health. Both conserved end residues are part of each CDR3. Fields, in order: J gene, V gene, CDR3 protein.

>TRBJ2-1|TRBV7-2
CASSLMRQGPEQFF
>TRBJ1-2|TRBV9
CASSESTGLSYGYTF
>TRBJ1-2|TRBV5-6
CASSRTGLRGYTF
>TRBJ2-1|TRBV19
CATTSGVSYNEQFF
>TRBJ2-3|TRBV11-2
CASSLDLAAGGPDTQYF
>TRBJ2-7|TRBV6-2/TRBV6-3
CASSSVRKVSYEQYF
>TRBJ2-5|TRBV4-3
CASSQALTSGGAGGETQYF
>TRBJ2-7|TRBV20-1
CSARDPGLNYEQYF
>TRBJ2-3|TRBV7-2
CASRWAGSTDTQYF
>TRBJ1-2|TRBV4-3
CASSHSQGKGYTF
>TRBJ2-3|TRBV15
CATSRDGVREDTQYF
>TRBJ2-3|TRBV6-5
CASSYGLGRSSTDTQYF
>TRBJ1-5|TRBV12-3/TRBV12-4
CASSRRDRKNQPQHF
>TRBJ2-3|TRBV29-1
CSVPEGNTDTQYF
>TRBJ2-7|TRBV5-8
CASSRRDRGGYEQYF
>TRBJ1-4|TRBV7-9
CASSLVRVNEKLFF
>TRBJ2-3|TRBV5-1
CASSFSGGQGAYEQYF
>TRBJ1-1|TRBV20-1
CSARGTGDTEAFF
>TRBJ1-2|TRBV4-3
CASSQATPNNNYGYTF
>TRBJ1-2|TRBV5-1
CASSLPPSVSYTF
>TRBJ1-2|TRBV3-1
CASSQEGIGYGYTF
>TRBJ2-3|TRBV11-2
CASSLPSGWRYTDTQYF
>TRBJ2-4|TRBV7-3
CASSYDWTGSRKYF
>TRBJ1-5|TRBV7-2
CASSLPADGQPQHF
>TRBJ2-7|TRBV7-3
CASSPPGGTYEQYF
>TRBJ1-2|TRBV7-3
CAIITGANYGYTF
>TRBJ2-1|TRBV5-6
CASSLWDRRYNEQFF
>TRBJ2-3|TRBV12-3/TRBV12-4
CASSRYSTVDTQYF
>TRBJ2-1|TRBV12-3/TRBV12-4
CASSRTGSPEQFF
>TRBJ1-2|TRBV4-3
CAGSPLGQGRYGYTF
>TRBJ1-5|TRBV19
CASSITGLQSAQHF
>TRBJ1-2|TRBV2
CASSEAGDRVTNYGYTF
>TRBJ2-3|TRBV9
CASSSRSDPMADTQYF
>TRBJ2-3|TRBV7-9
CASSFQAGGMDTQYF
>TRBJ1-2|TRBV5-5
CASSLDRVNYYGYTF
>TRBJ1-2|TRBV29-1
CSAGQEGGYTF
>TRBJ2-3|TRBV29-1
CSVESRTEATDTQYF
>TRBJ2-5|TRBV6-5
CASTHLETQYF
>TRBJ1-2|TRBV7-2
CASSLADPQDNRGTF
>TRBJ2-7|TRBV7-2
CASSPLLGRSSYEQYF
>TRBJ2-3|TRBV7-2
CASSYNTDTRYF
>TRBJ2-1|TRBV6-6
CASSHSSEQFF
>TRBJ1-2|TRBV7-9
CASSLGGGLSRGGYTF
>TRBJ2-4|TRBV28
CASSLTLGRGLGEQYF
>TRBJ2-2|TRBV9
CASSVGAGVVTEELFF
>TRBJ2-5|TRBV7-9
CASSLSSGSGGLQYF
>.|TRBV2
CASTGQGATYEQYF
>TRBJ1-1|TRBV29-1
CSVWQGELWTEAFF
>TRBJ1-2|TRBV7-2
CASSLLGQGAGGYTF
>TRBJ2-5|TRBV5-1
CASSLEGSFQETQYF
>TRBJ1-2|TRBV11-2
CASSLAQGRPYGYTF
>TRBJ1-2|TRBV20-1
CSARGQGFDGYTF
>TRBJ2-3|TRBV5-1
CASSLDPSGGVLDTQYF
>TRBJ2-2|TRBV4-3
CASSQVVGNTGELFF
>TRBJ2-7|TRBV28
CASSTGDGTYEQYF
>TRBJ2-7|TRBV7-2
CASSTASAGKAYEQYF
>TRBJ2-1|TRBV19
CASSISVGFSGGNEQFF